This TCR beta chain was sequenced during a study of OX40 agonist ivuxolimab in advanced cancers. There are 14 residues in the CDR3. Germline CDR1 LNHDA, CDR2 SQIVND (reference sequence). The V gene end was trimmed by 6 bases and the J gene end by 3 bases; junction bases not matched to a gene: 7. Produced via immunoSEQ multiplex PCR; TCRdb's table is partial and in-frame only. The table shows approximately 6,600 clones, with 84% occurring only once. This chain joins TRBV19 and TRBJ1-1; 7 bases are shared with TRBD1. The sequenced sample was CD4+ or CD8+ T cells sorted from blood, obtained in a trial of the OX40 agonist ivuxolimab. The TCR originated in an adult with an advanced solid tumor such as melanoma, head and neck, liver or kidney cancer. The CDR3 protein is CASRPDRMDTEAFF. The CDR3 DNA sequence: TGTGCCAGTAGACCGGACAGGATGGACACTGAAGCTTTCTTT.